Sequencing of this TCR beta chain was carried out in a study of CXCR3-negative and CXCR3-positive naive CD8 T cells. Each CD8+ T cell subset was sorted in triplicate, some 270,000 cells each. The CDR3 extends over 14 amino acids. Looked up from germline, CDR1 is DFQATT and CDR2 is SNEGSKA (reference sequence). The study made its TRB cDNA libraries by 5' RACE, adding UMI labels. TCRdb reprocessed the 5' RACE reads and stores each CDR3 protein as one record, lacking DNA. The data include 92,000 or so distinct CDR3 sequences; the top ten clones carry 0.95% to 1.4%. About this clonotype itself: Its target is not known.

Whole-study results and caveats: CXCR3-positive naive cells had TRB CDR3s that were more hydrophobic than CXCR3-negative naive cells had. From TRB CDR3 properties, TCR strength was inferred; surface CD5 did not differ between naive subsets. After cryopreservation, CXCR3 expression dropped partially; most assays used fresh PBMCs.

The TCR originated in a human donor in good health. Some clones in this sample may be carry-over from other donors' samples. This chain uses TRBV20-1 with TRBJ1-2; TCRdb picks TRBD1, but there is no DNA to check that call. The sequenced sample was naive CXCR3- CD8+ T cells from blood. The subset is: CD45RO-CCR7+CD27+CD95- naive CD8+ T cells lacking CXCR3 (TNR3-). This CDR3 reads CSARQRQNYYGYTF.